This TCR beta chain was found in a study of OX40 agonist ivuxolimab in advanced cancers. The assay was immunoSEQ multiplex PCR, and TCRdb's table has in-frame clones only and misses some. The data show about 59,000 clones, 92% seen once. General study points: Part of the nonresponder group also had normalized T-cell clonal expansion that was low.

Points on this clone: Its target is not known.

CDR3 size: 17 residues. Germline V gene lookup returns CDR1 MNHNS and CDR2 SASEGT. J gave up 0 bases and V 2 bases, and 9 bases lay outside the gene matches. The chain uses TRBV6-1 and TRBJ1-1, with 7 bases fitting TRBD1. This material consisted of CD4+ or CD8+ T cells sorted from blood, taken in a trial of the OX40 agonist ivuxolimab. This TCR was sampled from an adult with an advanced solid tumor such as melanoma, head and neck, liver or kidney cancer. CDR3 in amino acids: CASSERAGTVLNTEAFF. The CDR3 bases are TGTGCCAGCAGTGAACGGGCCGGGACAGTCCTGAACACTGAAGCTTTCTTT.